Described below is a single T cell receptor beta chain sequence and its context. Its matching antigen is unknown. A universal primer site came from template switching; cDNA carried unique molecular identifiers. A single record per CDR3 protein comes from TCRdb applying MiXCR to the 5' RACE reads. The sample includes some 250,000 distinct CDR3 sequences, roughly 12% of them seen just once. These data belong to a study of identical twins. The CDR3 sequence is 14 residues long. Germline loops: CDR1 MNHEY, CDR2 SVGAGI. V shed 2 bases, J shed 4 bases, and the junction held 4 bases outside the gene matches. Study-wide results and limits: Cord blood's abundant beta clonotypes had fewer insertions, unlike memory repertoires. Out-of-frame alpha sequences shared by twins were enriched for low generation probability.

These data also formed part of another study, on yellow fever vaccine responses in identical twins.

This sequence was found in a woman between 18 and 30 years old in good health. Sequencing was done on a sample of memory (CD45RO+) T cells sorted from blood. The chain uses TRBV6-5 and TRBJ2-5; 7 bases are a match to TRBD1. CDR3 DNA sequence: TGTGCCAGCAGTTACGGGACAGTCGGAGAGACCCAGTACTTC. Amino acids: CASSYGTVGETQYF.